The 21 T cell receptor beta chains presented below share a single source sample, sequenced in a study of T cells in tuberculosis. TCRdb keeps only in-frame clones here, not all; method: immunoSEQ multiplex PCR. The data show roughly 33,000 clones, 91% seen once. Sequences were obtained from PBMCs. The receptors shown here come from a donor under 30 with latent tuberculosis or without tuberculosis infection.

There are a few counts of this clone. The chain couples TRBV7-3 to TRBJ2-5; possibly TRBD2 for D (5 bases). CDR1 is SGHTA and CDR2 is FQGTGA in the germline V gene. The CDR3 contains 14 residues. Trimming shortened V by 4 bases and J by 3 bases, and 12 bases separated the two germline ends. In nucleotides, the CDR3 is TGTGCCAGCAGCTCTAGCCGGACCGAAGAGACCCAGTACTTC. It encodes CASSSSRTEETQYF.

J is TRBJ2-5 and V is TRBV5-6; 7 bases map to TRBD2. Germline V lookup: CDR1 SGHDT, CDR2 YYEEEE. The CDR3 totals 15 residues. The ends lost 3 bases at V and 5 bases at J; junction bases unmatched: 10. Here the CDR3 reads CASSSPTAGSETQYF. In DNA, the CDR3 is TGTGCCAGCAGCTCCCCAACAGCGGGAAGTGAGACCCAGTACTTC.

This chain links TRBV7-2 with TRBJ2-7; perhaps TRBD1 as D (5 bases). CDR1 and CDR2 from the germline V gene are SGHTA and FQGNSA. The CDR3 extends over 12 amino acids. V was clipped by 3 bases and J by 2 bases, with 5 bases between them. CDR3 amino acids: CASSLTAYEQYF. In nucleotides, the CDR3 is TGTGCCAGCAGCTTGACAGCCTACGAGCAGTACTTC.

This clone was recorded once. J is TRBJ2-4 and V is TRBV7-9, with TRBD1 matching 10 bases. The CDR3 contains 19 residues. The germline CDR1 and CDR2 sequences are SEHNR and FQNEAQ (reference sequence). Trimming at V came to 6 bases and at J to 0 bases, leaving 14 bases not matched to a gene. CDR3: CASSHPGQGPKRAKNIQYF. For the CDR3, the DNA is TGTGCCAGCAGTCATCCGGGACAGGGGCCGAAGCGAGCCAAAAACATTCAGTACTTC.

This chain joins TRBV27 and TRBJ1-6; 8 bases align to TRBD1. The CDR3 has 13 amino acids. V trimming: 10 bases; J trimming: 4 bases; junction bases outside the gene matches: 3. Looked up from germline, CDR1 is MNHEY and CDR2 is SMNVEV (reference sequence). CDR3 bases: TGTGCCACGAGGACAGGGTATAATTCACCCCTCCACTTT. Translated: CATRTGYNSPLHF.

V usage is TRBV28 and J usage is TRBJ1-3, with D possibly matching TRBD1 (5 bases). V was cut by 2 bases and J by 8 bases, with 7 bases left in between. The germline V gene encodes CDR1 MDHEN and CDR2 SYDVKM. The CDR3 covers 12 residues. The CDR3 DNA reads as TGTGCCAGCAGTTTAGACAGACACACCATATATTTT. Translation: CASSLDRHTIYF. Variable domain in full (rest from reference TRBV28 and TRBJ1-3): DVKVTQSSRYLVKRTGEKVFLECVQDMDHENMFWYRQDPGLGLRLIYFSYDVKMKEKGDIPEGYSVSREKKERFSLILESASTNQTSMYLCASSLDRHTIYFGEGSWLTVV.

The V gene is TRBV5-5, the J gene TRBJ1-2, with D perhaps matching TRBD1 (6 bases). Trimming left V 1 base short and J 2 bases short, with 15 bases between. The germline V gene has CDR1 SGHKS and CDR2 YYEKEE (reference sequence). The CDR3 sequence is 16 residues long. Here the CDR3 reads CASSLLATGDNYGYTF. For the CDR3, the DNA is TGTGCCAGCAGCTTGTTGGCGACAGGTGACAACTATGGCTACACCTTC.

The rearrangement links TRBV30 to TRBJ1-5; D remains ambiguous. CDR3 length: 13 residues. Looked up from germline, CDR1 is GTSNPN and CDR2 is SVGIG (reference sequence). Trimming took off 4 bases at V and 3 bases at J, with 10 bases between the two ends. Here the CDR3 DNA reads TGTGCCTGGAAGGCTGAGGCCAATCAGCCCCAGCATTTT. Translation gives CAWKAEANQPQHF.

The table lists this clone with a count of one. This chain's CDR3 is CAIGGGQTGELFF. The DNA for the CDR3 is TGTGCCATCGGAGGCGGACAGACGGGGGAGCTGTTTTTT. The chain is built from TRBV10-3 and TRBJ2-2, with a tentative D call TRBD1 (6 bases). The CDR3 sequence is 13 residues long. Germline-derived CDR1 and CDR2 are ENHRY and SYGVKD. Trimming cost V 8 bases and J 8 bases, with 15 bases left between them.

J is TRBJ1-2 and V is TRBV6-1; 9 nucleotides line up with TRBD1. The CDR3 runs 12 residues. The V gene's germline CDR1 is MNHNS and CDR2 SASEGT. V shed 9 bases and J 5 bases; nucleotides not matched to a gene: 4. CDR3 in DNA: TGTGCCAGAGGGGACAGGGAATATGGCTACACCTTC. Residues: CARGDREYGYTF.

The chain has TRBV7-9 and TRBJ1-2; possibly TRBD1 for D (6 bases). Trimming stripped 4 bases from V and 6 bases from J, with 27 bases between. From germline, CDR1 is SEHNR and CDR2 FQNEAQ (reference sequence). The CDR3 runs to 18 residues. The CDR3 spells CASSSLAAAGGGNDGYTF. In DNA form, the CDR3 reads TGTGCCAGCAGCTCCCTTGCGGCAGCGGGAGGGGGGAACGATGGCTACACCTTC.

This clone appeared once. The chain has TRBV9 and TRBJ2-5; TRBD2 matches 13 bases. V dropped 4 bases and J dropped 9; count of bases not matched to a gene: 9. The CDR3 loop spans 15 amino acids. Germline V gives CDR1 SGDLS, CDR2 YYNGEE. The DNA for the CDR3 is TGTGCCAGCAGCACTAGCGGGGGGGCCGGGGCGTCCCAGTACTTC. This sequence encodes CASSTSGGAGASQYF.

This chain connects TRBV6-5 to TRBJ1-4, with unresolved D. The V gene lost 6 bases and the J gene lost 5 bases, with 16 bases spanning the gap. CDR1 MNHEY and CDR2 SVGAGI come from the germline V gene. The CDR3 covers 15 residues. CDR3 protein: CASRRGREYNEKLFF. CDR3 sequence (DNA): TGTGCCAGCAGACGAGGCCGGGAGTACAATGAAAAACTGTTTTTT.

The chain links TRBV6-5 to TRBJ2-1, with D tentatively TRBD2 (6 bases). Germline CDR1 MNHEY, CDR2 SVGAGI. This CDR3 has 14 amino acids. V dropped 4 bases and J dropped 5 bases, with 12 bases sitting between them. The CDR3 spells CASSSSVKDNEQFF. The CDR3 bases are TGTGCCAGCAGTTCTAGCGTTAAGGACAATGAGCAGTTCTTC.

The chain is built from TRBV28 and TRBJ2-6; 7 bases are shared with TRBD1. Per germline, CDR1 MDHEN and CDR2 SYDVKM. The CDR3 has 19 residues. Trimming cost V 6 bases and J 0 bases; bases outside gene matches: 14. In DNA, the CDR3 is TGTGCCAGCAGCCTCCCACAGGGGTACCTCTACTCTGGGGCCAACGTCCTGACTTTC. This encodes CASSLPQGYLYSGANVLTF.

The chain joins TRBV6-6 to TRBJ2-1; no reliable D call. Per germline, CDR1 MNHNY and CDR2 SVGAGI (reference sequence). V lost 7 bases, J lost 4 bases, and 14 bases lay in between. This CDR3 is 14 amino acids long. The CDR3 reads CASTLELVYNEQFF. The DNA of the CDR3 is TGTGCCAGCACTCTTGAATTAGTTTACAATGAGCAGTTCTTC.

V is TRBV5-8 and J is TRBJ2-2; possibly TRBD2 for D (5 bases). The V end lost 1 base, the J end lost 7 bases, and 14 bases lay between the germline ends. The germline gives CDR1 SGHTS, CDR2 YDEGEE. The CDR3 is 15 residues long. CDR3: CASSLRRVSGGELFF. The DNA for the CDR3 is TGTGCCAGCAGCTTGCGGCGGGTTTCGGGCGGGGAGCTGTTTTTT.

The V call is TRBV6-5, the J call TRBJ1-2; 7 positions agree with TRBD1. Unmatched junction bases numbered 12, after V lost 6 bases and J lost 8 bases. This CDR3 has 14 residues. Germline lookup yields CDR1 MNHEY and CDR2 SVGAGI. CDR3 amino acids: CASSHNPGTEGYTF. In nucleotides, the CDR3 is TGTGCCAGCAGCCACAATCCCGGGACAGAAGGCTACACCTTC.

The CDR3 region has the DNA TGTGCCAGCAGTGACGACCGCACAGACGCACTACTTCGGGAACGGTACTTC. This codes for CASSDDRTDALLRERYF. The chain couples TRBV6-4 to TRBJ2-5, with D possibly TRBD2 on 5 matching bases. The germline V and J ends were trimmed by 2 bases and 13 bases, with 29 bases remaining between them. Germline V gene lookup returns CDR1 MRHNA and CDR2 SNTAGT. This CDR3 has 17 residues.

This chain uses TRBV5-6 with TRBJ2-1, with D possibly TRBD2 on 6 matching bases. CDR1 is SGHDT and CDR2 is YYEEEE in the germline V gene. V gave up 3 bases and J gave up 6 bases, with 10 bases separating them. The CDR3 loop spans 13 amino acids. Here the CDR3 reads CASSSGGLNEQFF. CDR3 coding DNA: TGTGCCAGCAGCTCCGGAGGGCTCAATGAGCAGTTCTTC.

The gene calls are TRBV4-1 and TRBJ2-6, with TRBD2 matching over 10 bases. V was clipped by 0 bases and J by 3 bases; unmatched bases: 5. This CDR3 is 18 amino acids long. Germline V gene data show CDR1 as MGHRA and CDR2 as YSYEKL. In DNA, the CDR3 is TGCGCCAGCAGCCAAGAAAGCGGGAGGGCCGTTGGGGCCAACGTCCTGACTTTC. It is translated as CASSQESGRAVGANVLTF.